This is a list of T cell receptor beta chains from one sample in a study of brain T cells in children with intractable seizures. Clones were read by immunoSEQ multiplex PCR, and TCRdb kept only the in-frame ones, dropping some. The repertoire has 78,000 or so clones, about 90% of them found once; the top ten carry roughly 24%. This specimen was peripheral blood, taken at surgery. These receptors came from a girl under 10 years old with Rasmussen encephalitis and intractable seizures. CDR3s include the opening cysteine and the closing phenylalanine or tryptophan. A D gene is named only where the DNA matches it firmly. A clone size is listed for some rows: how often the clone was seen (once, few, many), or a class if it is expanded.

d_call	clone_size	j_call	v_call	cdr3_nt	cdr3_aa
.	once	TRBJ2-4	TRBV20-1	TGCAGTGCTAGTCGAGCTCCCAGAGCCAAAAACATTCAGTACTTC	CSASRAPRAKNIQYF
.	.	TRBJ2-3	TRBV7-9	TGTGCCAGCAGCTACCACAGGGTCAGCACAGATACGCAGTATTTT	CASSYHRVSTDTQYF
.	once	TRBJ1-1	TRBV2	TGTGCCAGCAGTGAGGCCCGGGGATCCCCTAAAACTTTCTTT	CASSEARGSPKTFF
.	.	TRBJ2-1	TRBV10-2	TGCGCCAGCAGTGCAATGAGGGCGCAGCAGTTCTTC	CASSAMRAQQFF
.	.	TRBJ2-1	TRBV7-7	TGTGCTAGCAGCTTAGCTACTGGGACCCCAAATGAGCAGTTCTTC	CASSLATGTPNEQFF
.	few	TRBJ1-6	TRBV2	TGTGCCAGCAGTGAATCCTCCTATAATTCACCCCTCCACTTT	CASSESSYNSPLHF
.	.	TRBJ2-7	TRBV29-1	TGCAGCGTTGAGTCGGTACAGGGATACTCCTACGAGCAGTACTTC	CSVESVQGYSYEQYF
.	.	TRBJ1-5	TRBV21-1	TGTGCCAGCAGCAAAAGACGAGGCGGCGGAGGGCCCAATCAGCCCCAGCATTTT	CASSKRRGGGGPNQPQHF
TRBD2	.	TRBJ2-7	TRBV13	TGTGCCAGCAGCTTAGGACTAGCGGGGTTCTACGAGCAGTACTTC	CASSLGLAGFYEQYF
.	.	TRBJ2-3	TRBV5-5	TGTGCCAGCAGCCTGTTCGGGGTGGATACGCAGTATTTT	CASSLFGVDTQYF
.	.	TRBJ2-1	TRBV5-6	TGTGCCAGCAGCTTGGGGGCGCGTAATGAGCAGTTCTTC	CASSLGARNEQFF
.	once	TRBJ2-5	TRBV2	TGTGCCAGCAGTGTGGGGAGGCAGGGGGAGACCCAGTACTTC	CASSVGRQGETQYF
.	.	TRBJ1-2	TRBV27	TGTGCCAGCAGTTTATCGGCCGTCTATGGCTACACCTTC	CASSLSAVYGYTF
.	.	TRBJ2-7	TRBV7-9	TGTGCCAGCAGCTTGCCGTTATCCTACGAGCAGTACTTC	CASSLPLSYEQYF
TRBD1	.	TRBJ1-2	TRBV2	TGTGCAAGACGACAGGGTATCGGTGGCTACACCTTC	CARRQGIGGYTF
.	.	TRBJ1-5	TRBV30	TGTGCCTGGAGTGGAGGGAGGATTCAGCCCCAGCATTTT	CAWSGGRIQPQHF
TRBD2	.	TRBJ2-2	TRBV19	TGTGCCAGTAGCAGCTATGGACTAGCGGTAAACACCGGGGAGCTGTTTTTT	CASSSYGLAVNTGELFF
.	.	TRBJ1-1	TRBV6-5	TGTGCCAGCAGTCCCCAGACAGGTTTGAACACTGAAGCTTTCTTT	CASSPQTGLNTEAFF
.	.	TRBJ2-2	TRBV21-1	TGTGCCAGCAGCACCAACAGGTTAAGGACCGGGGAGCTGTTTTTT	CASSTNRLRTGELFF
TRBD2	.	TRBJ2-7	TRBV5-1	TGCGCCAGCAGCTTCGGGACTAGCGGGACCTACGAGCAGTACTTC	CASSFGTSGTYEQYF
.	.	TRBJ2-1	TRBV7-9	TGTGCCAGCAGCACAGGGACTACGTTCTACAATGAGCAGTTCTTC	CASSTGTTFYNEQFF
.	.	TRBJ1-2	TRBV19	TGTGCCAGTAGTATAGCAGGGGCTAACTATGGCTACACCTTC	CASSIAGANYGYTF
TRBD2	.	TRBJ2-3	TRBV24-1	TGTGCCACCAGTCCCCGCGGGCTAGCGGGAGGTCGAGATACGCAGTATTTT	CATSPRGLAGGRDTQYF
TRBD2	.	TRBJ2-7	TRBV5-1	TGCGCCAGCAGCTTGGAGCTAGCGGGAGTAAGAGAGCAGTACTTC	CASSLELAGVREQYF
TRBD1	.	TRBJ2-5	TRBV5-1	TGCGCCAGCAGCCCGACAGGGATGGGGGAGACCCAGTACTTC	CASSPTGMGETQYF
.	.	TRBJ2-7	TRBV10-3	TGTGCCATCAGTTCAGGGACGGAATCCTACGAGCAGTACTTC	CAISSGTESYEQYF
.	.	TRBJ1-1	TRBV21-1	TGTGCCAGCAGCAAAGAGCAGGACGGCACTGAAGCTTTCTTT	CASSKEQDGTEAFF
TRBD2	.	TRBJ2-1	TRBV2	TGTGCCAGCAGTGGACTAGCGGGAGGGACTGAGCAGTTCTTC	CASSGLAGGTEQFF
.	.	TRBJ1-5	TRBV29-1	TGCAGCGTTGTGGTCGGCAGAGGTGGTCAGCCCCAGCATTTT	CSVVVGRGGQPQHF
TRBD2	.	TRBJ2-7	TRBV7-9	TGTGCCAGCAGCTTAGTTACGGCGGGAGACTACGAGCAGTACTTC	CASSLVTAGDYEQYF
TRBD1	.	TRBJ1-2	TRBV29-1	TGCAGCGTTGAGCACTACGGACAGGGGCGGAATGGCTACACCTTC	CSVEHYGQGRNGYTF
.	once	TRBJ2-7	TRBV5-6	TGTGCCAGCAGCTTGGGGTACGAGCAGTACTTC	CASSLGYEQYF
TRBD2	.	TRBJ2-5	TRBV25-1	TGTGCCAGCAGTAGAACGGGGGGAGGAGAGACCCAGTACTTC	CASSRTGGGETQYF
.	.	TRBJ2-1	TRBV12-5	TGTGCTAGTGCCCCTGACAGGAGCTCCTACAATGAGCAGTTCTTC	CASAPDRSSYNEQFF
.	.	TRBJ2-7	TRBV2	TGTGCCAGCCGACGGGACGCCCACGAGCAGTACTTC	CASRRDAHEQYF
TRBD2	.	TRBJ2-2	TRBV30	TGTGCCTGGAGTGGACTAGCATACACCGGGGAGCTGTTTTTT	CAWSGLAYTGELFF
TRBD1	.	TRBJ1-1	TRBV14	TGTGCCAGCAGCCAAGGTCGGACAGGGGGCCTATGGAACACTGAAGCTTTCTTT	CASSQGRTGGLWNTEAFF
.	.	TRBJ1-5	TRBV15	TGTGCCACCAGCAGAATTGGTTATAGCAATCAGCCCCAGCATTTT	CATSRIGYSNQPQHF
TRBD2	.	TRBJ2-3	TRBV5-6	TGTGCCAGCAGCCCCTGGCGGGGGGTTACAGATACGCAGTATTTT	CASSPWRGVTDTQYF
TRBD1	.	TRBJ1-1	TRBV5-1	TGCGCCAGCAGCTTGGGACAGGGGGGTTACACTGAAGCTTTCTTT	CASSLGQGGYTEAFF
.	.	TRBJ1-1	TRBV9	TGTGCCAGCAGCGTGGTATCGAACACTGAAGCTTTCTTT	CASSVVSNTEAFF
.	.	TRBJ2-1	TRBV7-2	TGTGCCAGCAGCTTTCATCTTTGGGGGGGCCGCCACAATGAGCAGTTCTTC	CASSFHLWGGRHNEQFF
.	.	TRBJ1-2	TRBV5-1	TGCGCCAGCAGCTGGCTCGGGGGGTATGGCTACACCTTC	CASSWLGGYGYTF
.	.	TRBJ2-7	TRBV2	TGTGCCAGCCGAGGACAAGCCTTTGGCGAGCAGTACTTC	CASRGQAFGEQYF
.	few	TRBJ1-1	TRBV10-3	TGTGCCACGACAGGAGCAGGTAACACTGAAGCTTTCTTT	CATTGAGNTEAFF
.	.	TRBJ1-1	TRBV27	TGTGCCAGCAGTTTCCAACGGGGGGGTACTGAAGCTTTCTTT	CASSFQRGGTEAFF
.	.	TRBJ2-1	TRBV7-3	TGTGCCAGCAGCTTAACGGGGGGCTCCTACAATGAGCAGTTCTTC	CASSLTGGSYNEQFF
.	.	TRBJ1-3	TRBV7-2	TGTGCCAGCAGCGCATCTGGAAACACCATATATTTT	CASSASGNTIYF
.	.	TRBJ2-1	TRBV4-2	TGTGCCAGCAGCCAAGCACGAGCGGAAAAACGAGGGAATGAGCAGTTCTTC	CASSQARAEKRGNEQFF
TRBD1	.	TRBJ2-1	TRBV19	TGTGCCAGTAGTAGTTCGACAGGGGGCGATGAGCAGTTCTTC	CASSSSTGGDEQFF
.	.	TRBJ2-7	TRBV6-6	TGTGCCAGCAGTTCCGACCGCCGCTCCTACGAGCAGTACTTC	CASSSDRRSYEQYF
TRBD1	.	TRBJ1-2	TRBV24-1	TGTGCCACCAGTGATCCTCGACAGGGGTATGGCTACACCTTC	CATSDPRQGYGYTF
.	once	TRBJ2-5	TRBV9	TGTGCCAGCAGCCAGGGGGGGTGGCGTGAGACCCAGTACTTC	CASSQGGWRETQYF
TRBD1	medium-sized	TRBJ1-1	TRBV6-1	TGTGCCAGCAGTGAACTCCTGGGGGGACAGGGATATACTGAAGCTTTCTTT	CASSELLGGQGYTEAFF
.	.	TRBJ2-5	TRBV13	TGTGCCAGCAGTCCTCTAGGGGAGACCCAGTACTTC	CASSPLGETQYF
TRBD2	few	TRBJ2-7	TRBV5-1	TGCGCCAGAACTCAAGGACTAGCGGGAGGCCCGACCTACGAGCAGTACTTC	CARTQGLAGGPTYEQYF
.	.	TRBJ1-1	TRBV11-2	TGTGCCAGCAGCCAGGATCCCTACACTGAAGCTTTCTTT	CASSQDPYTEAFF
.	.	TRBJ2-5	TRBV14	TGTGCCAGCAGCCAAGCTTTTAGCGGCCAAGAGACCCAGTACTTC	CASSQAFSGQETQYF
.	.	TRBJ1-2	TRBV19	TGTGCCAGTAGTAACTATGGCTACACCTTC	CASSNYGYTF